This T cell receptor beta chain is drawn from a study of blood T cell repertoires in COVID-19. V lost 7 bases and J lost 5; bases outside the gene matches: 15. Germline V lookup: CDR1 MDHEN, CDR2 SYDVKM. This CDR3 spans 17 amino acids. Data came from immunoSEQ multiplex PCR; TCRdb stores just in-frame clones and leaves some out. The sample records about 59,000 clones, 80% being singletons. This receptor was identified in a man between 60 and 70 years old with acute or convalescent COVID-19. Material for sequencing was peripheral blood. The rearrangement uses TRBV28 and TRBJ2-3; TRBD2 matches at 10 bases. The CDR3: CASTTLASGGAGDTQYF. For the CDR3, the DNA is TGTGCCAGCACCACGCTGGCGAGCGGGGGGGCGGGAGATACGCAGTATTTT.